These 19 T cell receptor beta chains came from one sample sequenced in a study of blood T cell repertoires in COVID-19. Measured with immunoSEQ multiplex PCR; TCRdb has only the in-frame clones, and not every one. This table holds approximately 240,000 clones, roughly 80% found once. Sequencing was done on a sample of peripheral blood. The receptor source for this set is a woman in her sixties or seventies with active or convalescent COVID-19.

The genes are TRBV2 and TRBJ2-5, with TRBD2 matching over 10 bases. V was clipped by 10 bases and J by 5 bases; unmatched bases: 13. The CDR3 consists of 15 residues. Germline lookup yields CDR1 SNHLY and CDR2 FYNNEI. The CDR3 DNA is TGTGCCACAGCGCCTAGCGGGAGTTCCGGGGAGACCCAGTACTTC. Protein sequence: CATAPSGSSGETQYF.

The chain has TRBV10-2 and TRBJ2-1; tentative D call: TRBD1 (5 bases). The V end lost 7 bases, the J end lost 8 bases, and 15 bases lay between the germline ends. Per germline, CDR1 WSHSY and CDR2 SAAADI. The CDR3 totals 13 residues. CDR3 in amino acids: CASTLTARHEQFF. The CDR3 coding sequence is TGCGCCAGCACCCTGACAGCCCGGCATGAGCAGTTCTTC.

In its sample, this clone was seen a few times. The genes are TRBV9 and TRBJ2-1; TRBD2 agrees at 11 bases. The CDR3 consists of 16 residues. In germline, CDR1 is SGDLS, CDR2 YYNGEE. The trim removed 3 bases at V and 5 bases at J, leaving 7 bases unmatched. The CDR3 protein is CASSAQGLAGHNEQFF. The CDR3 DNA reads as TGTGCCAGCAGCGCTCAAGGACTAGCGGGCCACAATGAGCAGTTCTTC.

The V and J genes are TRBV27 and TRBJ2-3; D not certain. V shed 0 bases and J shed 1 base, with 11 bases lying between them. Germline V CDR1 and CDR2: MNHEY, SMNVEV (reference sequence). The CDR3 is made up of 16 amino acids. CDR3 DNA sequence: TGTGCCAGCAGTTTATCGAACTTCCAGGGCACAGATACGCAGTATTTT. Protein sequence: CASSLSNFQGTDTQYF.

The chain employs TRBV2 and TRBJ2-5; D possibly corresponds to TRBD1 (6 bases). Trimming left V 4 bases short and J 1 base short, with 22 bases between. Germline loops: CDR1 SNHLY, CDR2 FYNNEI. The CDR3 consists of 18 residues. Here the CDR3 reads CASSVLPGQGAVQETQYF. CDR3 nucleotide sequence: TGTGCCAGCAGTGTGCTTCCGGGACAAGGCGCGGTCCAAGAGACCCAGTACTTC. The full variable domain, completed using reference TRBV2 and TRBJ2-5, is EPEVTQTPSHQVTQMGQEVILRCVPISNHLYFYWYRQILGQKVEFLVSFYNNEISEKSEIFDDQFSVERPDGSNFTLKIRSTKLEDSAMYFCASSVLPGQGAVQETQYFGPGTRLLVL.

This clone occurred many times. CDR3 sequence: CASSPGSYRNNEQFF. In DNA, the CDR3 is TGTGCCAGCAGCCCCGGGAGTTATAGGAACAATGAGCAGTTCTTC. The chain joins TRBV11-1 to TRBJ2-1, with D tentatively TRBD2 (6 bases). CDR1 is SGHAT, CDR2 FQDESV, per germline (reference sequence). The CDR3 is 15 amino acids. V lost 5 bases and J lost 5, with 16 bases in between.

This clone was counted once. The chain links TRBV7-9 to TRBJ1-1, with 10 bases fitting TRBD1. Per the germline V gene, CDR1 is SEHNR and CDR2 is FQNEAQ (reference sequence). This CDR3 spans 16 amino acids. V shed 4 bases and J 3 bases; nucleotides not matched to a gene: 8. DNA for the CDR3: TGTGCCAGCAGCTCCGCCGGGACAGGGGCCGACACTGAAGCTTTCTTT. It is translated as CASSSAGTGADTEAFF.

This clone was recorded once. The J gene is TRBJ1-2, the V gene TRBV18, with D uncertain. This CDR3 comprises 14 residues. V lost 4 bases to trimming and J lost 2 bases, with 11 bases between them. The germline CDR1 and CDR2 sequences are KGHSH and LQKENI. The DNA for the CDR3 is TGTGCCAGCTCACTAAACCGGGAAAACTATGGCTACACCTTC. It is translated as CASSLNRENYGYTF.

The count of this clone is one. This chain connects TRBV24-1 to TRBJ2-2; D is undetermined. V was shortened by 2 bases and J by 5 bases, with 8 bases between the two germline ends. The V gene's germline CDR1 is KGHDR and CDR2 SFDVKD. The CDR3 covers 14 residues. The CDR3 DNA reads TGTGCCACCAGTGATTCGAGGCGGACCGGGGAGCTGTTTTTT. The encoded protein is CATSDSRRTGELFF.

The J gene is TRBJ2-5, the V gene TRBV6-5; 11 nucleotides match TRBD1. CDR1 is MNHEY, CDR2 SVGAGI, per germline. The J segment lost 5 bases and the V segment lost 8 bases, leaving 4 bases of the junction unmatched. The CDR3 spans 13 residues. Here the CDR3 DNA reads TGTGCCAGCGGGACAGGGGGACGTGAGACCCAGTACTTC. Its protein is CASGTGGRETQYF.

CDR3: CASSGEGDQPQHF. CDR3 DNA sequence: TGTGCCAGCAGCGGCGAGGGGGATCAGCCCCAGCATTTT. The V call is TRBV9, the J call TRBJ1-5; D is perhaps TRBD1 (6 bases). Germline CDR1 reads SGDLS; CDR2 reads YYNGEE. There are 13 residues in the CDR3. The ends were cut back, 3 bases at V and 5 bases at J, with 9 bases in the middle. The full variable domain, rest sourced from reference TRBV9 and TRBJ1-5, is DSGVTQTPKHLITATGQRVTLRCSPRSGDLSVYWYQQSLDQGLQFLIQYYNGEERAKGNILERFSAQQFPDLHSELNLSSLELGDSALYFCASSGEGDQPQHFGDGTRLSIL.

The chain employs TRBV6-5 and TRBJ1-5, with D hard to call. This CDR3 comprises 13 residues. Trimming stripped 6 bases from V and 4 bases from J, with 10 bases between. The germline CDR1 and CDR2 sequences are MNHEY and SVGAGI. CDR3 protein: CASSAGPNQPQHF. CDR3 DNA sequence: TGTGCCAGCAGCGCAGGTCCAAATCAGCCCCAGCATTTT.

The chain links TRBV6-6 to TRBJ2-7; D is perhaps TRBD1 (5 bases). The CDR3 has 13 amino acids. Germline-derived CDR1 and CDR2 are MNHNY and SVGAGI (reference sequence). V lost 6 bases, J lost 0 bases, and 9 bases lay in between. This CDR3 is CASRQGDSYEQYV. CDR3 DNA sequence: TGTGCCAGCAGGCAGGGCGACTCCTACGAGCAGTACGTC.

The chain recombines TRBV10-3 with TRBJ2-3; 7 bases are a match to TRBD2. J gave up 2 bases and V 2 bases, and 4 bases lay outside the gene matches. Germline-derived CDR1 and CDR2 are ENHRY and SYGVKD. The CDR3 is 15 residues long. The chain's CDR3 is CAISEGGDSTDTQYF. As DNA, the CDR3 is TGTGCCATCAGTGAGGGGGGGGACTCCACAGATACGCAGTATTTT.

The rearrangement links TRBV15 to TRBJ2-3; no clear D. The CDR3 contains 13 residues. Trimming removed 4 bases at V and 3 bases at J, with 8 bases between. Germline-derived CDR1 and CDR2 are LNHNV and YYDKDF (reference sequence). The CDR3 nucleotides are TGTGCCACCAGCAAGAGAGAAACAGATACGCAGTATTTT. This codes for CATSKRETDTQYF. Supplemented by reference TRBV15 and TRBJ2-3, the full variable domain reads DAMVIQNPRYQVTQFGKPVTLSCSQTLNHNVMYWYQQKSSQAPKLLFHYYDKDFNNEADTPDNFQSRRPNTSFCFLDIRSPGLGDTAMYLCATSKRETDTQYFGPGTRLTVL.

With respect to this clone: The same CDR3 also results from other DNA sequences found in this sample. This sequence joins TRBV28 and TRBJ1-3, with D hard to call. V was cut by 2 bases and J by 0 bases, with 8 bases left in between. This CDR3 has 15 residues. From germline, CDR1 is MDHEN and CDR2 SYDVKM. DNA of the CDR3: TGTGCCAGCAGTTTAGGGAGGCTCTCTGGAAACACCATATATTTT. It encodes CASSLGRLSGNTIYF.

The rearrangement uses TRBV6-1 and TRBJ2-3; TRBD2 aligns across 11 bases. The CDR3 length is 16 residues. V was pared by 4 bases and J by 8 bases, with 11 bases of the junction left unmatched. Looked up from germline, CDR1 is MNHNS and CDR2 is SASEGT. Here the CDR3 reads CASSVRLAGNSGTQYF. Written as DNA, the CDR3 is TGTGCCAGCAGTGTACGACTAGCGGGGAACTCAGGTACGCAGTATTTT.

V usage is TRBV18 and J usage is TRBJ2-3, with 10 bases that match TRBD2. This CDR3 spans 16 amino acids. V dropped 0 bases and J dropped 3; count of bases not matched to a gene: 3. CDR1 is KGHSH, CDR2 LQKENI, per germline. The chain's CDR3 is CASSPPTSGITDTQYF. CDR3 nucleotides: TGTGCCAGCTCACCACCTACTAGCGGGATAACAGATACGCAGTATTTT.

In DNA, the CDR3 is TGTGCCAGCAGGCCCGCTAGCGGGAGTGGGATAACCAAAAACATTCAGTACTTC. Its translation: CASRPASGSGITKNIQYF. The chain is built from TRBV7-2 and TRBJ2-4; TRBD2 matches 10 bases. Germline V CDR1 and CDR2: SGHTA, FQGNSA. V shed 6 bases, J shed 2 bases, and the junction held 13 bases outside the gene matches. This CDR3 has 18 amino acids.